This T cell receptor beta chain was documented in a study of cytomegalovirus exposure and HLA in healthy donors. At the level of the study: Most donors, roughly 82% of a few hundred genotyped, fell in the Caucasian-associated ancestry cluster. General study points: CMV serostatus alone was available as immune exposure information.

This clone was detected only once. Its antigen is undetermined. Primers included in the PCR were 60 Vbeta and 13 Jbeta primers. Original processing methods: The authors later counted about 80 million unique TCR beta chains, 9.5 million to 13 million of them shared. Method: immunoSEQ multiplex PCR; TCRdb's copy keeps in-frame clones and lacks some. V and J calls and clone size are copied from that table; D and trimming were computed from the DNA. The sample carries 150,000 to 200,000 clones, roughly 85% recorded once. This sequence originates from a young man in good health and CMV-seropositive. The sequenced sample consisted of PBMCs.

CDR3 DNA: TGTGCCAGCAGTCCAGGGGGCCAGAACTATGGCTACACCTTC. Translation gives CASSPGGQNYGYTF. The rearrangement uses TRBV2 and TRBJ1-2; 8 bases are shared with TRBD1. V dropped 5 bases and J dropped 2; count of bases not matched to a gene: 4. Germline V gene lookup returns CDR1 SNHLY and CDR2 FYNNEI. This CDR3 is 14 amino acids long. The full variable domain, completed using reference TRBV2 and TRBJ1-2, is EPEVTQTPSHQVTQMGQEVILRCVPISNHLYFYWYRQILGQKVEFLVSFYNNEISEKSEIFDDQFSVERPDGSNFTLKIRSTKLEDSAMYFCASSPGGQNYGYTFGSGTRLTVV.